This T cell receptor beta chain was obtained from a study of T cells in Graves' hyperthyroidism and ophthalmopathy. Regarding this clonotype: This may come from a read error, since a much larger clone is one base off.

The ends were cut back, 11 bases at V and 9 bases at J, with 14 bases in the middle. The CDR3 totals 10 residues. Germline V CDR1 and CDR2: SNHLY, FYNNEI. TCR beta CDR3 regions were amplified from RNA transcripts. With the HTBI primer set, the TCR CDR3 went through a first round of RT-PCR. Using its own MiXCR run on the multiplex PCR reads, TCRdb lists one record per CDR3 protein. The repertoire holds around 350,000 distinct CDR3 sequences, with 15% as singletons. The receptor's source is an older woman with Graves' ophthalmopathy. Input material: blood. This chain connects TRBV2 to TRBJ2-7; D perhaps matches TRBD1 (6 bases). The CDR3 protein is CASKQGGQYF. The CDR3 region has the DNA TGTGCCTCCAAACAGGGCGGGCAGTACTTC.